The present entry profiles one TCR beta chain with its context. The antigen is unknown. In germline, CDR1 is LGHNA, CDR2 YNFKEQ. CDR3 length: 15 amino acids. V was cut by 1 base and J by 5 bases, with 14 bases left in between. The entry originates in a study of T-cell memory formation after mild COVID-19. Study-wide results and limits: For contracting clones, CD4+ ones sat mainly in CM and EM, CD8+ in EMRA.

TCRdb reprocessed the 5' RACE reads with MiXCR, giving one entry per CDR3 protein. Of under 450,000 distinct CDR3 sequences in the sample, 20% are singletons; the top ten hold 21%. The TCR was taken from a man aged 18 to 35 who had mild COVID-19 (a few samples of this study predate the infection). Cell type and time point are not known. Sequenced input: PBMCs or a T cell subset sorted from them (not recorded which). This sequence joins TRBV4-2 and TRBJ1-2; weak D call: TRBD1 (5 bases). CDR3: CASSQGDSQKYGYTF. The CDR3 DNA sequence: TGTGCCAGCAGCCAAGGCGACAGCCAGAAGTATGGCTACACCTTC.